This T cell receptor beta chain is from a study of OX40 agonist ivuxolimab in advanced cancers. Study-wide background: The study treated patients with ivuxolimab, an agonistic anti-OX40 (CD134) antibody. General study findings and limits: On average, a greater number of expanded clones characterised CD8+ T cells relative to CD4+. Expanded peripheral T cell antigen specificity was not determined. Low normalized clonal expansion also occurred in some nonresponding patients.

About this clone itself: The antigen remains unidentified.

Method: immunoSEQ multiplex PCR; TCRdb's copy keeps in-frame clones and lacks some. The sample has 70,000 to 95,000 clones, 92% seen once; the top ten hold 0.4% to 0.55%. V trimming: 5 bases; J trimming: 6 bases; junction bases outside the gene matches: 15. The CDR3 has 16 amino acids. The V gene's germline CDR1 is SGHRS and CDR2 YFSETQ. Specimen: CD4+ or CD8+ T cells sorted from blood, collected in a trial of the OX40 agonist ivuxolimab. This receptor was identified in an adult with an advanced solid tumor such as melanoma, head and neck, liver or kidney cancer. V and J are TRBV5-1 and TRBJ1-1; 8 nucleotides line up with TRBD1. The DNA for the CDR3 is TGCGCCAGCAGTTCCGGGACAGGAGGCGTAGGGGCTGAAGCTTTCTTT. It is translated as CASSSGTGGVGAEAFF.